These T cell receptor beta chains were read from a single sample in a study of cytomegalovirus exposure and HLA in healthy donors. Sequencing was performed with immunoSEQ multiplex PCR; in TCRdb, only in-frame clones are kept and a portion is missing. The data hold 200,000 or so clones, with roughly 88% observed a single time. The sample was PBMCs. These receptors all stem from a woman younger than 35 in good health and CMV-seronegative. Both conserved end residues are part of each CDR3. D genes are given only for firm matches.

v_gene: TRBV5-1; d_gene: TRBD1; j_gene: TRBJ2-7; CDR3aa: CASSPGQGAYEQYF; CDR3nt: TGCGCCAGCAGCCCGGGACAGGGGGCCTACGAGCAGTACTTC
v_gene: TRBV6-5; d_gene: NA; j_gene: TRBJ1-4; CDR3aa: CASSYRTDEKLFF; CDR3nt: TGTGCCAGCAGTTACAGGACTGACGAAAAACTGTTTTTT
v_gene: TRBV19; d_gene: NA; j_gene: TRBJ2-3; CDR3aa: CASSMSDSRTDTQYF; CDR3nt: TGTGCCAGTAGTATGTCGGACAGCCGCACAGATACGCAGTATTTT
v_gene: TRBV7-2; d_gene: NA; j_gene: TRBJ2-2; CDR3aa: CASSPVLVWTGELFF; CDR3nt: TGTGCCAGCAGCCCCGTGCTAGTGTGGACCGGGGAGCTGTTTTTT
v_gene: TRBV7-2; d_gene: TRBD1; j_gene: TRBJ2-2; CDR3aa: CASSLARAGGAELFF; CDR3nt: TGTGCCAGCAGCTTAGCGAGGGCAGGGGGCGCGGAGCTGTTTTTT
v_gene: TRBV5-6; d_gene: NA; j_gene: TRBJ2-7; CDR3aa: CASSLGDYEQYF; CDR3nt: TGTGCCAGCAGCTTGGGAGACTACGAGCAGTACTTC
v_gene: TRBV5-6; d_gene: TRBD1; j_gene: TRBJ2-7; CDR3aa: CASSFDRGPYEQYF; CDR3nt: TGTGCCAGCAGCTTTGACAGGGGCCCCTACGAGCAGTACTTC
v_gene: TRBV27; d_gene: TRBD2; j_gene: TRBJ2-3; CDR3aa: CASKPTSGPSGRTDTQYF; CDR3nt: TGTGCCAGCAAACCTACGTCGGGGCCTAGCGGGAGGACAGATACGCAGTATTTT
v_gene: TRBV30; d_gene: TRBD1; j_gene: TRBJ2-7; CDR3aa: CAWRRDRIAEQYF; CDR3nt: TGTGCCTGGAGGAGGGACAGGATAGCCGAGCAGTACTTC
v_gene: TRBV5-1; d_gene: NA; j_gene: TRBJ2-1; CDR3aa: CASSLGTPPGNEQFF; CDR3nt: TGCGCCAGCAGCTTGGGGACACCCCCCGGCAATGAGCAGTTCTTC
v_gene: TRBV10-3; d_gene: NA; j_gene: TRBJ1-3; CDR3aa: CAISLRGSGNTIYF; CDR3nt: TGTGCCATCAGTTTAAGGGGATCTGGAAACACCATATATTTT
v_gene: TRBV6-5; d_gene: NA; j_gene: TRBJ1-1; CDR3aa: CASSRAGNTEAFF; CDR3nt: TGTGCCAGCAGCAGGGCCGGGAACACTGAAGCTTTCTTT
v_gene: TRBV13; d_gene: TRBD1; j_gene: TRBJ1-3; CDR3aa: CASSNRQGAKVNTIYF; CDR3nt: TGTGCCAGCAGCAACCGACAGGGGGCGAAGGTAAACACCATATATTTT